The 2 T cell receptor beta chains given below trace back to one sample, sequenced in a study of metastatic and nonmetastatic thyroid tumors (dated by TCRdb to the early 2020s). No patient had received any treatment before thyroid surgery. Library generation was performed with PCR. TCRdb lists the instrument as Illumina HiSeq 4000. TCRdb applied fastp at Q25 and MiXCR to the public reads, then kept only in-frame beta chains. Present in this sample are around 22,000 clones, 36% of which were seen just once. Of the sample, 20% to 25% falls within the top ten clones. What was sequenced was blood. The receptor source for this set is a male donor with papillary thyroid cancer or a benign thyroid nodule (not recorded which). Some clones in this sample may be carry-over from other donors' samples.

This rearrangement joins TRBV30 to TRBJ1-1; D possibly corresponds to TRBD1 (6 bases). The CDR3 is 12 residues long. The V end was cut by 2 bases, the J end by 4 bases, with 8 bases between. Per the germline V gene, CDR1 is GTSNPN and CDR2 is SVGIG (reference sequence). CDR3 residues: CAWSTGRTEAFF. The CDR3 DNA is TGTGCCTGGAGTACAGGGCGCACTGAAGCTTTCTTT.

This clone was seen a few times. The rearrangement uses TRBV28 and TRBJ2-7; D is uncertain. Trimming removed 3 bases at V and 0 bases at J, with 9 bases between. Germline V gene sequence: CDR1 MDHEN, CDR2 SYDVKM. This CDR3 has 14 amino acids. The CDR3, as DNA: TGTGCCAGCAGTTTCCAACTTAGCTCCTACGAGCAGTACTTC. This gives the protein CASSFQLSSYEQYF.